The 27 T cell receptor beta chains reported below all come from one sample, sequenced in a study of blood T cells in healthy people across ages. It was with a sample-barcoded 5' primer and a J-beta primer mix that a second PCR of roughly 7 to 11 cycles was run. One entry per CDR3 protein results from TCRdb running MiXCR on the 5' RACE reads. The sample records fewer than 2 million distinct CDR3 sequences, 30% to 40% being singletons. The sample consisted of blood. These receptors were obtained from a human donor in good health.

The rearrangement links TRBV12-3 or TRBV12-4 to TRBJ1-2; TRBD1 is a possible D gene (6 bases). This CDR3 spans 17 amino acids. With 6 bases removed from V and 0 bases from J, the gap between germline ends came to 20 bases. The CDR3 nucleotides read TGTGCCAGCAGGGGGTACAGGGCGAAAGTGTCTAACTATGGCTACACCTTC. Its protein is CASRGYRAKVSNYGYTF.

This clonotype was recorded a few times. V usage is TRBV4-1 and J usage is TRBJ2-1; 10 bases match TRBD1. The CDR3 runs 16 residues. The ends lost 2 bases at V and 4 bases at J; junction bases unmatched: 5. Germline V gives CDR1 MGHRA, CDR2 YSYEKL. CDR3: CASSQTAGQGYNEQFF. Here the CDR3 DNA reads TGCGCCAGCAGCCAAACAGCGGGACAGGGGTACAATGAGCAGTTCTTC.

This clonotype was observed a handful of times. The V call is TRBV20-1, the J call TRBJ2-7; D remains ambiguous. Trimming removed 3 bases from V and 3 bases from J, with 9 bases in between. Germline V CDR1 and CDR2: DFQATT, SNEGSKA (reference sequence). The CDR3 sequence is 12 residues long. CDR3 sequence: CSARVTDYEQYF. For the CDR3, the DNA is TGCAGTGCTAGGGTCACGGACTACGAGCAGTACTTC.

The chain's CDR3 is CASSLIGRNEKLFF. In nucleotides, the CDR3 is TGCGCCAGCAGCTTAATCGGGCGAAATGAAAAACTGTTTTTT. This rearrangement joins TRBV5-1 to TRBJ1-4; D is unclear. CDR3 length: 14 residues. V shed 2 bases and J shed 5 bases, with 10 bases lying between them. Germline loops: CDR1 SGHRS, CDR2 YFSETQ.

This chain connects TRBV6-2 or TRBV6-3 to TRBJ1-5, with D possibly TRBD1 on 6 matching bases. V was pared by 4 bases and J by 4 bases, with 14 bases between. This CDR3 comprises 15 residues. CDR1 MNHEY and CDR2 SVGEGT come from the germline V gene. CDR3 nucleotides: TGTGCCAGCAGTTTGAGAGACAGGCAAAATCAGCCCCAGCATTTT. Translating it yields CASSLRDRQNQPQHF.

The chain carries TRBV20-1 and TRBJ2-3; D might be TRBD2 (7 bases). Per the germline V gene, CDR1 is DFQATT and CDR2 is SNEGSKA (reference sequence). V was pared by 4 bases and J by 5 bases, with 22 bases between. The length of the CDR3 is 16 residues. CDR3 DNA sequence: TGCAGTGCTACCCTATCAAAGGGGGGGCAATTAGATACGCAGTATTTT. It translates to CSATLSKGGQLDTQYF.

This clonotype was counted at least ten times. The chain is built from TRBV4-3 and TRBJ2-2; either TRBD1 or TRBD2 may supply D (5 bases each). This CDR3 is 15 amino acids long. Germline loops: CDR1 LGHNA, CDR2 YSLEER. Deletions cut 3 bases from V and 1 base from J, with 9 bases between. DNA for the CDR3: TGCGCCAGCAGCCATCGGGACCGGAACACCGGGGAGCTGTTTTTT. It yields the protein CASSHRDRNTGELFF.

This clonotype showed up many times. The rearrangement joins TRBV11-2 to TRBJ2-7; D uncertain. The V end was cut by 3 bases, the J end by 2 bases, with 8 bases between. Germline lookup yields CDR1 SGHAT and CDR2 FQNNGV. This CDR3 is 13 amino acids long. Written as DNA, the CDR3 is TGTGCCAGCAGCTTTGGGTCGACCTACGAGCAGTACTTC. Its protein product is CASSFGSTYEQYF.

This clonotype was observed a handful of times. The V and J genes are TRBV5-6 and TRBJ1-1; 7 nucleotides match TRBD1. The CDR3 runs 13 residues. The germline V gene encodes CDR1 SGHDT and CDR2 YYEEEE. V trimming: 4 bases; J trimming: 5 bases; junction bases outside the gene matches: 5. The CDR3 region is CASSKDRLTEAFF. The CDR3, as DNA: TGTGCCAGCAGCAAGGACAGGTTAACTGAAGCTTTCTTT.

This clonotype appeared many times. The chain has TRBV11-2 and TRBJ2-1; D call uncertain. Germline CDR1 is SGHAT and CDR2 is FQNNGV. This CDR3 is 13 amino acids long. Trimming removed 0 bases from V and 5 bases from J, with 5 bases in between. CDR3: CASSLDGNNEQFF. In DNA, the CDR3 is TGTGCCAGCAGCTTAGATGGTAACAATGAGCAGTTCTTC.

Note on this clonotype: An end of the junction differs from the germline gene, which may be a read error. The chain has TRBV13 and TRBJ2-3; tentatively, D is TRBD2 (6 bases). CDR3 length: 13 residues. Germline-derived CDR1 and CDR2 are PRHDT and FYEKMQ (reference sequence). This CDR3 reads CASSLGLRDTRYF. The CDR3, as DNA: TGTGCCAGCAGCTTAGGCCTGCGGGATACGCGGTATTTT.

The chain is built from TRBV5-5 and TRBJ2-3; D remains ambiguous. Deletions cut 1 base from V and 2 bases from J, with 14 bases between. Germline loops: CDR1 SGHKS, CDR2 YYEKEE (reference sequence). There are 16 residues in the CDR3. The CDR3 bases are TGTGCCAGCAGCTTGTCGACCTGGCAGCACACAGATACGCAGTATTTT. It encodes CASSLSTWQHTDTQYF.

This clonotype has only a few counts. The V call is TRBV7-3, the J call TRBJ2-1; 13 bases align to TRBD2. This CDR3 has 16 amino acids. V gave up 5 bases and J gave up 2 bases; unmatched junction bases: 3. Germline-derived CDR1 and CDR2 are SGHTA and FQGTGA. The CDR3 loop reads CASSPTSGGPYNEQFF. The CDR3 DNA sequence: TGTGCCAGCAGCCCGACTAGCGGGGGGCCCTACAATGAGCAGTTCTTC.

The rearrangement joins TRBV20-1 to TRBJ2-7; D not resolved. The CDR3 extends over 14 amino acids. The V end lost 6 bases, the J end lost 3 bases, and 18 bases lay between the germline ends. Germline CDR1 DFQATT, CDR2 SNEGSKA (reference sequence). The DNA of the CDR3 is TGCAGTGCCCTACGCGTAGGAAAAGACTACGAGCAGTACTTC. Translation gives CSALRVGKDYEQYF.

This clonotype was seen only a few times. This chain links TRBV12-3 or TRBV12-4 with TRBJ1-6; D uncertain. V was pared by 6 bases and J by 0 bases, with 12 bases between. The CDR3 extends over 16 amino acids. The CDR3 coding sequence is TGTGCCAGCAGCCTGGACTGGAGCTCCTATAATTCACCCCTCCACTTT. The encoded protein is CASSLDWSSYNSPLHF.

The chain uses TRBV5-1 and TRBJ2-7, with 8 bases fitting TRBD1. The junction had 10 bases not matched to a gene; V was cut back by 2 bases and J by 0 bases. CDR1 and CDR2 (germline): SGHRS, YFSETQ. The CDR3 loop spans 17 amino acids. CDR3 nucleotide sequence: TGCGCCAGCAGCTTATTGCCCCTAGGACAGGGCTCCTACGAGCAGTACTTC. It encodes CASSLLPLGQGSYEQYF.

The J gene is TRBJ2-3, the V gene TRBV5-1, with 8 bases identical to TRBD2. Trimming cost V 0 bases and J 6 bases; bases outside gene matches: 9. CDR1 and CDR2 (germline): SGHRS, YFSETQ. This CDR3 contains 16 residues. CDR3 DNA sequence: TGCGCCAGCAGCTTGGCCTCGCGGGGGGTTGTCGATACGCAGTATTTT. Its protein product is CASSLASRGVVDTQYF.

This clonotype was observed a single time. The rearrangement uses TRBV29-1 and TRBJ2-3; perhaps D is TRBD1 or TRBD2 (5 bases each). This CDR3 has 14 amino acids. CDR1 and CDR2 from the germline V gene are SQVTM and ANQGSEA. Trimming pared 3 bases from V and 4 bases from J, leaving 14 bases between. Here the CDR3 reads CSVDGDGVADTQYF. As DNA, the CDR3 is TGCAGCGTTGATGGGGACGGAGTCGCAGATACGCAGTATTTT.

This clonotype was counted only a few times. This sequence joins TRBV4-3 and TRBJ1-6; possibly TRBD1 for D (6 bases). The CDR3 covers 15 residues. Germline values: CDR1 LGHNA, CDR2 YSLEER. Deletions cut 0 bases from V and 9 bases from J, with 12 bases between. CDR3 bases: TGCGCCAGCAGCCAAGACAACAGGGACTTTTCACCCCTCCACTTT. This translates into CASSQDNRDFSPLHF.

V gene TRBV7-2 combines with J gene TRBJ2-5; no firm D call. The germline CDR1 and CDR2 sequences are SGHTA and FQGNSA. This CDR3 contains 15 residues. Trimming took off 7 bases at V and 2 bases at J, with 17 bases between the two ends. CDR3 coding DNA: TGTGCCAGCACTTGGGGTAATTTAGGTCAAGAGACCCAGTACTTC. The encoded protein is CASTWGNLGQETQYF.

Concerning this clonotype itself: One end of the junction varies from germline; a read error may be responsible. This CDR3 reads CASGLARERGLLYEQYF. The CDR3 nucleotides read TGTGCCAGCGGCTTAGCCCGGGAGAGGGGACTCCTCTACGAGCAGTACTTC. The V gene is TRBV11-1, the J gene TRBJ2-7; D perhaps matches TRBD2 (6 bases). The germline gives CDR1 SGHAT, CDR2 FQDESV (reference sequence). The CDR3 is 17 amino acids.

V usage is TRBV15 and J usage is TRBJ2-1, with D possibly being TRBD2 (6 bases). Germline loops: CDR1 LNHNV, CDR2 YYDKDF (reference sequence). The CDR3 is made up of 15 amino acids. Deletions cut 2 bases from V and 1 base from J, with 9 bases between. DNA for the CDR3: TGTGCCACCAGCAGACGTAGCGGATCCTACAATGAGCAGTTCTTC. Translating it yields CATSRRSGSYNEQFF.

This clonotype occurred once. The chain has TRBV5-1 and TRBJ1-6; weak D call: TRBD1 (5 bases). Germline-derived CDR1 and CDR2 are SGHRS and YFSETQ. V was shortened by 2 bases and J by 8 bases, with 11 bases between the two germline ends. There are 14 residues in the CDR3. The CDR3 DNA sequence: TGCGCCAGCAGCTTAGGGGCCTCGGATTCACCCCTCCACTTT. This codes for CASSLGASDSPLHF. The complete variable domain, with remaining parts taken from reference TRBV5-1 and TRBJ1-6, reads KAGVTQTPRYLIKTRGQQVTLSCSPISGHRSVSWYQQTPGQGLQFLFEYFSETQRNKGNFPGRFSGRQFSNSRSEMNVSTLELGDSALYLCASSLGASDSPLHFGNGTRLTVT.

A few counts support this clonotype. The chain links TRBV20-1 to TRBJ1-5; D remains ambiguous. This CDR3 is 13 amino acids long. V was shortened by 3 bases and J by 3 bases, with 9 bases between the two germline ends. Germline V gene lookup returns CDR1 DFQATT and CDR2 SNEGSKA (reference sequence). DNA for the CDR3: TGCAGTGCTAGTCCCGAGAACAATCAGCCCCAGCATTTT. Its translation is CSASPENNQPQHF.

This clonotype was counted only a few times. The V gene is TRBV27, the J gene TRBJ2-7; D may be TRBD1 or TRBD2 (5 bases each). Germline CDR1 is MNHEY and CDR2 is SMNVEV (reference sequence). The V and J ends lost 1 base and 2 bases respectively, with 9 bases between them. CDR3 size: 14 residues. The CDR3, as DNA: TGTGCCAGCAGTTTATTCGGGACCCCCTACGAGCAGTACTTC. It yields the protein CASSLFGTPYEQYF.

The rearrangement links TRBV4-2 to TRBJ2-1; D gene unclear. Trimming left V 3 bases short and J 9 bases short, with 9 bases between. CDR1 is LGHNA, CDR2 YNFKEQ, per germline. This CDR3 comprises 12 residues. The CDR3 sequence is CASSQDGREQFF. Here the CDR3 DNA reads TGTGCCAGCAGCCAGGATGGGCGTGAGCAGTTCTTC.

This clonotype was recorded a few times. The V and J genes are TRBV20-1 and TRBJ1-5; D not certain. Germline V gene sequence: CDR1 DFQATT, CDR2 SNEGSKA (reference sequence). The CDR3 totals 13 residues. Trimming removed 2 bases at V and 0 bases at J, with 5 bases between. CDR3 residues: CSARPFSNQPQHF. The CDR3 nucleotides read TGCAGTGCTAGACCCTTTAGCAATCAGCCCCAGCATTTT.